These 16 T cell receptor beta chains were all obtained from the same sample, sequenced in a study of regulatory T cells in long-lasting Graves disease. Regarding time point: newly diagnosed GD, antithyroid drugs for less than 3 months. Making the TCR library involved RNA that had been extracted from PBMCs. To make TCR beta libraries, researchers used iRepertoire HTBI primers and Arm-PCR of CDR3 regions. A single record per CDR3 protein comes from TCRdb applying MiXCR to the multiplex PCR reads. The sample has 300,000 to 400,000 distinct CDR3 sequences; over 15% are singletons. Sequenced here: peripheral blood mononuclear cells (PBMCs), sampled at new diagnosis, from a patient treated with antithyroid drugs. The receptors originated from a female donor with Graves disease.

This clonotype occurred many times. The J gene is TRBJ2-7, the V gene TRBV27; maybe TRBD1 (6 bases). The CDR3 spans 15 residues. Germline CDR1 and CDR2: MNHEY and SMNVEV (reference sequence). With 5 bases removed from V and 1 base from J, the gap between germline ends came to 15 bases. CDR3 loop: CASSRYPDSSYEQYF. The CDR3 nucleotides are TGTGCCAGCAGTAGATACCCGGACAGTTCCTACGAGCAGTACTTC.

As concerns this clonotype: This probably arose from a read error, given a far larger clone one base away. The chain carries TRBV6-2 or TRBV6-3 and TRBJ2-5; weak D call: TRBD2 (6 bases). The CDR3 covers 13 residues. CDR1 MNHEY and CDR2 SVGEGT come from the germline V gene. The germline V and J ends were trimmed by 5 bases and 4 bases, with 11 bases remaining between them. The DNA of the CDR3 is TGTGCCAGCAGTATAGCGGACCTAGAGACCCAGTACTTC. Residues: CASSIADLETQYF.

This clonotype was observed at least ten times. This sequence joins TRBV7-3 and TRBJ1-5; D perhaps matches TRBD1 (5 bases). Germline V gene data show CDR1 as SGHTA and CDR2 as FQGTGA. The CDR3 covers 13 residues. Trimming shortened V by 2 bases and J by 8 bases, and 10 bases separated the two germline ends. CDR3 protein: CASSLQEGEPQHF. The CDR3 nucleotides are TGTGCCAGCAGCTTACAGGAAGGGGAGCCCCAGCATTTT.

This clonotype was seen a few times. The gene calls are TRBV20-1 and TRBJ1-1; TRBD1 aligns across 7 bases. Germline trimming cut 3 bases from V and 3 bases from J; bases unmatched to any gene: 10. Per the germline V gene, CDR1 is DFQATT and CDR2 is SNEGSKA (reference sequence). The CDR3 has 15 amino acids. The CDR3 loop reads CSASQGEYSHTEAFF. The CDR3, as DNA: TGCAGTGCTAGCCAGGGGGAGTATAGTCACACTGAAGCTTTCTTT.

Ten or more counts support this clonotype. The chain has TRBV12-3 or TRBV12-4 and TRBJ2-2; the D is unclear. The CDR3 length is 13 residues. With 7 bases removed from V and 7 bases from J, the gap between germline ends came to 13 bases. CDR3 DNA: TGTGCCAGCACCCTCCTGCCCCGCGGGGAGCTGTTTTTT. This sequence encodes CASTLLPRGELFF.

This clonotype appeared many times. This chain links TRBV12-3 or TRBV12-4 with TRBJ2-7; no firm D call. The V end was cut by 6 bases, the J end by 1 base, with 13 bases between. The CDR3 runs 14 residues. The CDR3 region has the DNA TGTGCCAGCAGCCACAGCTCGCGGTCCTACGAGCAGTACTTC. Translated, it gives CASSHSSRSYEQYF.

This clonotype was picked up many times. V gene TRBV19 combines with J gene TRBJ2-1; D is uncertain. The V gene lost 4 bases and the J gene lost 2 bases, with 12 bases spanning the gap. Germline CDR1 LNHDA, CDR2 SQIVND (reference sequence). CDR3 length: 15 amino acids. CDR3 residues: CASSTLARAYNEQFF. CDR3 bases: TGTGCCAGTAGTACGTTAGCTAGGGCCTACAATGAGCAGTTCTTC.

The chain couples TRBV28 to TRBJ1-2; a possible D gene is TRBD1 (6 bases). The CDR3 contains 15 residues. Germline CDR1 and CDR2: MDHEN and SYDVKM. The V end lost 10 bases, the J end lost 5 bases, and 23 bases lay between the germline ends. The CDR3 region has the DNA TGTGCCACCGTCGGGGACACCCATGGGGGGTATGGCTACACCTTC. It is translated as CATVGDTHGGYGYTF.

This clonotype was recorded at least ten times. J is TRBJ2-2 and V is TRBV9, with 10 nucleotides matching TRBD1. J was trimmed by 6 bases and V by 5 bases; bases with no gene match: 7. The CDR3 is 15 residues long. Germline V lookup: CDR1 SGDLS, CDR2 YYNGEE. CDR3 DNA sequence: TGTGCCAGCAGTGACAGGGGGCGCGGGGCCGGGGAGCTGTTTTTT. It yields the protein CASSDRGRGAGELFF.

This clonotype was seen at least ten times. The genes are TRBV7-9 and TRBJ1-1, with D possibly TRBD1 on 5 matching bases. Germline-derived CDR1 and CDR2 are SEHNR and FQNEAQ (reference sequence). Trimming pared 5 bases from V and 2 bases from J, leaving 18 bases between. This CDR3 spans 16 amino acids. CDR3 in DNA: TGTGCCAGCAGCGCAAGGGCGAGACAGATTAACACTGAAGCTTTCTTT. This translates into CASSARARQINTEAFF. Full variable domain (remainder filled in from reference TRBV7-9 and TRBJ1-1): DTGVSQNPRHKITKRGQNVTFRCDPISEHNRLYWYRQTLGQGPEFLTYFQNEAQLEKSRLLSDRFSAERPKGSFSTLEIQRTEQGDSAMYLCASSARARQINTEAFFGQGTRLTVV.

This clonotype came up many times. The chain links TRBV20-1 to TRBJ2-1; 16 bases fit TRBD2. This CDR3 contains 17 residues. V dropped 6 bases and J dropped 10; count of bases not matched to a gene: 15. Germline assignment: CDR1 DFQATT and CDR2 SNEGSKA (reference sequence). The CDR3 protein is CSAEEGGLAGGLGEQFF. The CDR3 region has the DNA TGCAGTGCCGAAGAGGGGGGACTAGCGGGAGGGCTAGGGGAGCAGTTCTTC.

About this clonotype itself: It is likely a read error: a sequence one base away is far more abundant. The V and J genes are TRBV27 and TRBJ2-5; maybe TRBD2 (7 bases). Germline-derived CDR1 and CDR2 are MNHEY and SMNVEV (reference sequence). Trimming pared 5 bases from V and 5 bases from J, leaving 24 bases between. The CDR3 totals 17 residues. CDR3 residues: CASSDTRRLGGGETQYF. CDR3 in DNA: TGTGCCAGCAGTGACACCCGGAGACTAGGGGGGGGTGAGACCCAGTACTTC.

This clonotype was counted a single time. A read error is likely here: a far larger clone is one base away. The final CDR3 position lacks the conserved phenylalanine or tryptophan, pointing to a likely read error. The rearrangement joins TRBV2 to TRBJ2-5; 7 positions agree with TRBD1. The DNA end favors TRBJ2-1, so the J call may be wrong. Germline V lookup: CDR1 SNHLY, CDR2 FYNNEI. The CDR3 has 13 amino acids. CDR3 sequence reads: CASSVDRVNEQFS. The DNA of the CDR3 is TGTGCCAGCAGTGTCGACAGGGTCAATGAGCAGTTCTCC.

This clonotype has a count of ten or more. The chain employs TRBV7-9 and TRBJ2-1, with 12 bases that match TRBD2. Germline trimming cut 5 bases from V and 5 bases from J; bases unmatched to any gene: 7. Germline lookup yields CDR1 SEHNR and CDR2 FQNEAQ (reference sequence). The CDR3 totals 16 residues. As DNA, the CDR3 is TGTGCCAGCAGCCTACCGACTAGCGGGAGAGACAATGAGCAGTTCTTC. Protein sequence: CASSLPTSGRDNEQFF.

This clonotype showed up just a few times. CDR3 loop: CAWSVSGGPDTQYF. CDR3 sequence (DNA): TGTGCCTGGAGTGTATCCGGGGGGCCAGATACGCAGTATTTT. This chain uses TRBV30 with TRBJ2-3, with a possible D match to TRBD2 (7 bases). CDR3 size: 14 residues. The germline V gene has CDR1 GTSNPN and CDR2 SVGIG (reference sequence). V was shortened by 0 bases and J by 4 bases, with 11 bases between the two germline ends.

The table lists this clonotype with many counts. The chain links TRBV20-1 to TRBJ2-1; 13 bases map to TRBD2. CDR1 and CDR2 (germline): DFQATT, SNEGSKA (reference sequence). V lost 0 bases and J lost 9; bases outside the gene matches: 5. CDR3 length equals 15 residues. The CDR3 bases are TGCAGTGCTAGAGATGGGACTAGCGGGAAGGTTGAGCAGTTCTTC. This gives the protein CSARDGTSGKVEQFF.